The 31 T cell receptor beta chains in this list originate from one sample, sequenced in a study of OX40 agonist ivuxolimab in advanced cancers. The table came from immunoSEQ multiplex PCR; TCRdb's copy has only in-frame clones and leaves some out. The sample has some 30,000 clones, 80% to 95% seen once. The sequencing here drew on CD4+ or CD8+ T cells sorted from blood, taken in a trial of the OX40 agonist ivuxolimab. The receptors stem from an adult with an advanced solid tumor such as melanoma, head and neck, liver or kidney cancer.

The gene calls are TRBV2 and TRBJ1-5; D ambiguous. The CDR3 runs 15 residues. CDR1 and CDR2 (germline): SNHLY, FYNNEI. V dropped 0 bases and J dropped 6 bases, with 12 bases sitting between them. The DNA for the CDR3 is TGTGCCAGCAGTGAAGCGCGGCATTGGGGTCAGCCCCAGCATTTT. Translated: CASSEARHWGQPQHF.

The V and J genes are TRBV7-9 and TRBJ2-7, with 7 nucleotides matching TRBD1. Germline V gene lookup returns CDR1 SEHNR and CDR2 FQNEAQ (reference sequence). This CDR3 region has 14 residues. V was clipped by 1 base and J by 3 bases; unmatched bases: 3. The CDR3 is CASSLGDSYYEQYF. As DNA, the CDR3 is TGTGCCAGCAGCTTAGGGGACAGTTACTACGAGCAGTACTTC.

The chain couples TRBV6-5 to TRBJ2-2; 9 positions agree with TRBD2. Per the germline V gene, CDR1 is MNHEY and CDR2 is SVGAGI. The CDR3 sequence is 16 residues long. Trimming at V came to 0 bases and at J to 6 bases, leaving 5 bases not matched to a gene. Here the CDR3 reads CASSYSGLATAGELFF. The CDR3 coding sequence is TGTGCCAGCAGTTACTCTGGACTAGCGACGGCCGGGGAGCTGTTTTTT.

The gene calls are TRBV6-5 and TRBJ1-5; D may be TRBD1 (6 bases). V was shortened by 6 bases and J by 9 bases, with 9 bases between the two germline ends. The V gene's germline CDR1 is MNHEY and CDR2 SVGAGI. This CDR3 region has 11 residues. CDR3 bases: TGTGCCAGCAGGATGACAGGGCCCCAGCATTTT. Its protein is CASRMTGPQHF.

The rearrangement uses TRBV11-2 and TRBJ2-1; 9 bases map to TRBD1. This CDR3 region has 13 residues. Germline V CDR1 and CDR2: SGHAT, FQNNGV. V shed 5 bases, J shed 5 bases, and the junction held 1 base outside the gene matches. The CDR3 loop is CASSGQGHNEQFF. CDR3 sequence (DNA): TGTGCCAGCAGCGGACAGGGGCACAATGAGCAGTTCTTC.

V usage is TRBV27 and J usage is TRBJ2-7, with TRBD2 matching 10 bases. J was trimmed by 3 bases and V by 2 bases; bases with no gene match: 4. The CDR3 extends over 15 amino acids. CDR1 is MNHEY, CDR2 SMNVEV, per germline (reference sequence). CDR3 nucleotides: TGTGCCAGCAGTTTAAGGGGACTAGCGCTCTACGAGCAGTACTTC. Encoded protein: CASSLRGLALYEQYF.

J is TRBJ1-5 and V is TRBV4-2; TRBD1 agrees at 9 bases. The CDR3 runs 16 residues. J gave up 2 bases and V 2 bases, and 4 bases lay outside the gene matches. The V gene's germline CDR1 is LGHNA and CDR2 YNFKEQ. The CDR3 region has the DNA TGTGCCAGCAGCCAATCGGACAGGGGACGCAATCAGCCCCAGCATTTT. This encodes CASSQSDRGRNQPQHF.

The J gene is TRBJ1-1, the V gene TRBV7-6, with 7 bases lining up with TRBD1. V dropped 3 bases and J dropped 4; count of bases not matched to a gene: 2. The V gene's germline CDR1 is SGHVS and CDR2 FNYEAQ. CDR3 length equals 13 residues. The CDR3 DNA follows: TGTGCCAGCAGCTTGACAGGGACCACTGAAGCTTTCTTT. This codes for CASSLTGTTEAFF.

Turning to this clone: A read error may account for a junction end that differs from germline. The genes are TRBV6-1 and TRBJ2-1; the match to TRBD2 covers 7 bases. CDR1 is MNHNS, CDR2 SASEGT, per germline. There are 17 residues in the CDR3. The CDR3: CAISESSELFREDEQFF. In nucleotides, the CDR3 is TGTGCCATCAGTGAGTCGTCTGAGTTGTTCCGGGAGGACGAGCAGTTCTTC.

The V and J genes are TRBV5-1 and TRBJ2-1, with D unresolved. Trimming took 1 base from V and 0 from J, leaving 8 bases between them. This CDR3 is 15 amino acids long. CDR1 is SGHRS, CDR2 YFSETQ, per germline. The CDR3 DNA follows: TGCGCCAGCAGCTTGCGTCACAGCTCCTACAATGAGCAGTTCTTC. Encoded protein: CASSLRHSSYNEQFF. The complete variable domain, with remaining parts taken from reference TRBV5-1 and TRBJ2-1, reads KAGVTQTPRYLIKTRGQQVTLSCSPISGHRSVSWYQQTPGQGLQFLFEYFSETQRNKGNFPGRFSGRQFSNSRSEMNVSTLELGDSALYLCASSLRHSSYNEQFFGPGTRLTVL.

DNA for the CDR3: TGTGCCAGCAGCGTAGACGGGAGCAATCAGCCCCAGCATTTT. It translates to CASSVDGSNQPQHF. The rearrangement links TRBV9 to TRBJ1-5; no firm D call. Trimming took off 0 bases at V and 1 base at J, with 5 bases between the two ends. CDR1 and CDR2 from the germline V gene are SGDLS and YYNGEE. This CDR3 is 14 amino acids long.

This clone has just one count. The rearrangement links TRBV29-1 to TRBJ1-2; D is perhaps TRBD1 (6 bases). CDR3 length: 12 amino acids. Germline V CDR1 and CDR2: SQVTM, ANQGSEA. The V end lost 2 bases, the J end lost 8 bases, and 12 bases lay between the germline ends. The CDR3 DNA reads as TGCAGCGTTGAACCTGGGGGGCTCGGCTACACCTTC. Translating gives CSVEPGGLGYTF. Looking up the rest from reference TRBV29-1 and TRBJ1-2 gives the full variable domain: SAVISQKPSRDICQRGTSLTIQCQVDSQVTMMFWYRQQPGQSLTLIATANQGSEATYESGFVIDKFPISRPNLTFSTLTVSNMSPEDSSIYLCSVEPGGLGYTFGSGTRLTVV.

V and J are TRBV4-1 and TRBJ2-3; D is perhaps TRBD2 (6 bases). The CDR3 runs 15 residues. Germline lookup yields CDR1 MGHRA and CDR2 YSYEKL. The ends were cut back, 4 bases at V and 0 bases at J, with 11 bases in the middle. The CDR3 region is CASSLKGGSTDTQYF. The DNA of the CDR3 is TGCGCCAGCAGCCTAAAGGGAGGAAGCACAGATACGCAGTATTTT.

This clone came up once. This sequence joins TRBV10-2 and TRBJ2-1, with D perhaps matching TRBD1 or TRBD2 (6 bases each). Germline V gene lookup returns CDR1 WSHSY and CDR2 SAAADI. Deletions cut 4 bases from V and 8 bases from J, with 15 bases between. The length of the CDR3 is 14 residues. The chain's CDR3 is CASSVIKRGDEQFF. CDR3 sequence (DNA): TGCGCCAGCAGTGTCATCAAGAGGGGGGATGAGCAGTTCTTC.

The count of this clone is one. The genes are TRBV7-3 and TRBJ2-1, with a tentative D call TRBD2 (6 bases). Germline V gene lookup returns CDR1 SGHTA and CDR2 FQGTGA. The CDR3 is made up of 16 amino acids. Trimming stripped 1 base from V and 4 bases from J, with 14 bases between. The CDR3 spells CASSLIGGALYNEQFF. The CDR3 DNA sequence: TGTGCCAGCAGCTTAATAGGCGGGGCCCTATACAATGAGCAGTTCTTC.

This rearrangement joins TRBV7-9 to TRBJ1-5, with a tentative D call TRBD1 (5 bases). V was trimmed by 5 bases and J by 0 bases, leaving 11 bases between them. The germline CDR1 and CDR2 sequences are SEHNR and FQNEAQ (reference sequence). The CDR3 sequence is 15 residues long. CDR3: CASSAQGNSNQPQHF. CDR3 in DNA: TGTGCCAGCAGCGCTCAGGGAAATAGCAATCAGCCCCAGCATTTT.

This chain joins TRBV19 and TRBJ1-2; D is undetermined. Trimming took 5 bases from V and 4 from J, leaving 17 bases between them. Germline CDR1 and CDR2: LNHDA and SQIVND (reference sequence). The CDR3 spans 15 residues. The chain's CDR3 is CASSLLPGGVYGYTF. The CDR3 region has the DNA TGTGCCAGTAGTCTTCTTCCAGGTGGGGTCTATGGCTACACCTTC.

The V call is TRBV6-1, the J call TRBJ2-3; D is ambiguous. The CDR3 consists of 13 residues. The ends were cut back, 6 bases at V and 0 bases at J, with 7 bases in the middle. The germline CDR1 and CDR2 sequences are MNHNS and SASEGT. The CDR3 nucleotides read TGTGCCAGCAGCCCCCCCAGCACAGATACGCAGTATTTT. Its protein is CASSPPSTDTQYF.

The chain couples TRBV27 to TRBJ1-6; D unresolved. Germline V gene lookup returns CDR1 MNHEY and CDR2 SMNVEV (reference sequence). This CDR3 is built from 16 residues. The ends were cut back, 2 bases at V and 2 bases at J, with 10 bases in the middle. The DNA of the CDR3 is TGTGCCAGCAGTTTAAGGCTCACCCCCTATAATTCACCCCTCCACTTT. Its translation: CASSLRLTPYNSPLHF.

The CDR3 DNA reads TGTGCCAGCAGCCACCTTCACGGGGAGCTGTTTTTT. Protein sequence: CASSHLHGELFF. This chain links TRBV7-6 with TRBJ2-2; unclear D gene. The CDR3 loop spans 12 amino acids. In germline, CDR1 is SGHVS, CDR2 FNYEAQ. Trimming removed 5 bases at V and 7 bases at J, with 8 bases between.

This clone was observed once. The V call is TRBV4-1, the J call TRBJ2-1; the D is unclear. The ends were cut back, 2 bases at V and 2 bases at J, with 4 bases in the middle. CDR1 and CDR2 from the germline V gene are MGHRA and YSYEKL. This CDR3 comprises 13 residues. CDR3 loop: CASSQRPYNEQFF. The CDR3 DNA follows: TGCGCCAGCAGCCAACGTCCCTACAATGAGCAGTTCTTC.

This chain links TRBV4-1 with TRBJ2-7; either TRBD1 or TRBD2 may fit D (5 bases each). The germline gives CDR1 MGHRA, CDR2 YSYEKL. V was cut by 0 bases and J by 4 bases, with 7 bases left in between. The CDR3 totals 13 residues. The CDR3 nucleotides are TGCGCCAGCAGCCAAGAGTGGGGGTACGAGCAGTACTTC. As protein: CASSQEWGYEQYF.

The chain joins TRBV10-2 to TRBJ2-7; 10 bases align to TRBD1. Germline CDR1 is WSHSY and CDR2 is SAAADI. The CDR3 is 13 residues long. Losses at the gene ends were 6 bases for V and 2 bases for J; bases not matched to a gene: 1. The CDR3 protein is CASRDRGTYEQYF. For the CDR3, the DNA is TGCGCCAGCAGGGACAGGGGGACCTACGAGCAGTACTTC.

The chain couples TRBV6-5 to TRBJ1-1; 7 bases are shared with TRBD1. V was clipped by 8 bases and J by 4 bases; unmatched bases: 7. CDR1 is MNHEY and CDR2 is SVGAGI in the germline V gene. The CDR3 has 13 residues. The DNA for the CDR3 is TGTGCCAGCGCGCAGGGGGAAGGCACTGAAGCTTTCTTT. Its translation is CASAQGEGTEAFF.

The rearrangement uses TRBV6-9 and TRBJ2-7; 7 positions match TRBD2. CDR3 size: 15 residues. J lost 2 bases, V lost 6 bases, and 10 bases had no gene match. Germline assignment: CDR1 MNHGY and CDR2 SVAAGI. The CDR3 reads CASSLKRGGTYEQYF. In nucleotides, the CDR3 is TGTGCCAGCAGCCTAAAGCGGGGAGGGACCTACGAGCAGTACTTC.

This rearrangement joins TRBV19 to TRBJ1-2; D unclear. Trimming left V 4 bases short and J 4 bases short, with 22 bases between. This CDR3 is built from 17 residues. Germline V lookup: CDR1 LNHDA, CDR2 SQIVND (reference sequence). The CDR3 is CASSTKSVPSRIYGYTF. The CDR3, as DNA: TGTGCCAGTAGTACTAAATCCGTACCGAGCAGGATCTATGGCTACACCTTC.

The genes are TRBV13 and TRBJ1-2, with D perhaps TRBD1 (6 bases). The CDR3 spans 14 residues. V shed 4 bases and J shed 2 bases, with 11 bases lying between them. Germline values: CDR1 PRHDT, CDR2 FYEKMQ (reference sequence). CDR3 sequence reads: CASSSNRENYGYTF. Here the CDR3 DNA reads TGTGCCAGCAGCTCCAACAGGGAAAACTATGGCTACACCTTC.

The chain combines TRBV6-6 with TRBJ2-1; D call uncertain. V was clipped by 2 bases and J by 7 bases, with 9 bases between them. The CDR3 length is 13 residues. Germline V gene data show CDR1 as MNHNY and CDR2 as SVGAGI (reference sequence). CDR3 protein: CASSYGKTNEQFF. The CDR3 DNA sequence: TGTGCCAGCAGTTACGGAAAGACTAATGAGCAGTTCTTC.

This clone came up once. The rearrangement joins TRBV5-5 to TRBJ1-1, with 8 positions matching TRBD1. This CDR3 region has 14 residues. Looked up from germline, CDR1 is SGHKS and CDR2 is YYEKEE (reference sequence). J gave up 4 bases and V 4 bases, and 6 bases lay outside the gene matches. The CDR3 nucleotides read TGTGCCAGCAGCATAACAGGGGGAGTCACTGAAGCTTTCTTT. Its protein is CASSITGGVTEAFF. Supplemented by reference TRBV5-5 and TRBJ1-1, the full variable domain reads DAGVTQSPTHLIKTRGQQVTLRCSPISGHKSVSWYQQVLGQGPQFIFQYYEKEERGRGNFPDRFSARQFPNYSSELNVNALLLGDSALYLCASSITGGVTEAFFGQGTRLTVV.

This rearrangement joins TRBV7-9 to TRBJ2-7; D gene uncertain. Germline assignment: CDR1 SEHNR and CDR2 FQNEAQ (reference sequence). The CDR3 totals 15 residues. Between the trimmed V and J ends, which lost 5 bases and 7 bases, there was a span of 21 bases. CDR3 sequence reads: CASSPAGPEQREQYF. In DNA, the CDR3 is TGTGCCAGCAGCCCAGCCGGGCCCGAACAGAGGGAGCAGTACTTC.

The V call is TRBV18, the J call TRBJ1-1, with 7 bases aligning to TRBD1. V shed 5 bases and J 4 bases; nucleotides not matched to a gene: 13. This CDR3 is built from 16 residues. Germline values: CDR1 KGHSH, CDR2 LQKENI. As DNA, the CDR3 is TGTGCCAGCTCAACTGGGACAGCCGCTGGAGGCACTGAAGCTTTCTTT. This encodes CASSTGTAAGGTEAFF.